The 20 T cell receptor beta chains below all came from one sample that was sequenced in a study of T cells in Graves' hyperthyroidism and ophthalmopathy (dated by TCRdb to between 2017 and 2020). The receptor library was made with multiplex PCR. Instrument on record: Illumina HiSeq 2000. Amplification of TCR beta CDR3 regions was carried out from RNA transcripts. A first-round RT-PCR of the TCR CDR3 used the HTBI primer set with the Qiagen OneStep RT-PCR kit. TCRdb took the public reads, trimmed them with fastp at Q25, ran MiXCR for clone calling and kept in-frame beta chains. Entries that share a CDR3 protein sequence are merged under the most common genes and DNA. This sample holds 300,000 to 350,000 distinct CDR3 sequences; approximately 18% were observed only once. The ten largest clones capture around a sixth of the sample. Sequencing used blood. Receptors were obtained from a woman in her thirties or forties with Graves' ophthalmopathy.

This clonotype was detected ten times or more. A junction end diverges from the germline sequence, so it may reflect a read error. The chain recombines TRBV30 with TRBJ1-1, with 8 bases fitting TRBD1. The CDR3 has 13 residues. The germline V gene encodes CDR1 GTSNPN and CDR2 SVGIG (reference sequence). CDR3 region: CAWSWQGAAETFF. The DNA for the CDR3 is TGTGCCTGGAGTTGGCAGGGGGCCGCTGAAACTTTCTTT.

This clonotype was counted between two and nine times. The CDR3 DNA reads as TGTGCCAGCAAAGGCAGACTGGCGAACCAAGAGACCCAGTACTTC. Protein: CASKGRLANQETQYF. The chain is built from TRBV28 and TRBJ2-5; D is uncertain. The CDR3 has 15 amino acids. Germline V lookup: CDR1 MDHEN, CDR2 SYDVKM. V gave up 7 bases and J gave up 0 bases, with 15 bases separating them.

V usage is TRBV12-3 or TRBV12-4 and J usage is TRBJ2-6, with a possible D match to TRBD1 (5 bases). The CDR3 spans 14 residues. V shed 6 bases and J shed 4 bases, with 10 bases lying between them. CDR3 in DNA: TGTGCCAGCAGGGAAGGGGCCGGGGCCAACGTCCTGACTTTC. Its protein is CASREGAGANVLTF.

This clonotype appeared many times. The V and J genes are TRBV29-1 and TRBJ1-2; D unresolved. This CDR3 has 15 amino acids. The V end lost 5 bases, the J end lost 2 bases, and 18 bases lay between the germline ends. Germline V gene sequence: CDR1 SQVTM, CDR2 ANQGSEA. CDR3 sequence (DNA): TGCAGCGTTCCAGGCGGCTCACGGAAGAACTATGGCTACACCTTC. Its protein product is CSVPGGSRKNYGYTF.

This clonotype was counted at least ten times. Possible read error: a much larger clone is one base away. The rearrangement uses TRBV6-1 and TRBJ1-1; the D is unclear. CDR3 length equals 13 residues. The V gene's germline CDR1 is MNHNS and CDR2 SASEGT. The germline V and J ends were trimmed by 5 bases and 6 bases, with 13 bases remaining between them. CDR3 nucleotides: TGTGCCAGCAGTCCTGCGGGCATTCCTGAAGCTTTCTTT. Its protein product is CASSPAGIPEAFF.

This clonotype occurred many times. The gene calls are TRBV6-1 and TRBJ2-7; no reliable D call. V gave up 5 bases and J gave up 2 bases, with 10 bases separating them. This CDR3 comprises 13 residues. Looked up from germline, CDR1 is MNHNS and CDR2 is SASEGT. In nucleotides, the CDR3 is TGTGCCAGCAGTCCAGTAGTAGCCTACGAGCAGTACTTC. Translated, it gives CASSPVVAYEQYF.

This clonotype was detected ten times or more. CDR3 in amino acids: CAEQGTRETQYF. CDR3 DNA: TGTGCCGAACAGGGGACAAGAGAGACCCAGTACTTC. The chain couples TRBV28 to TRBJ2-5; 7 bases agree with TRBD1. This CDR3 comprises 12 residues. CDR1 is MDHEN, CDR2 SYDVKM, per germline. The V segment lost 11 bases and the J segment 4 bases; nucleotides outside the gene matches: 7.

This clonotype was seen ten or more times. V and J are TRBV20-1 and TRBJ1-1; 8 bases map to TRBD1. V gave up 2 bases and J gave up 2 bases; unmatched junction bases: 7. The CDR3 length is 15 residues. The germline V gene has CDR1 DFQATT and CDR2 SNEGSKA (reference sequence). DNA for the CDR3: TGCAGTGCTAGAATACTGGGGACAGGCAACACTGAAGCTTTCTTT. Its translation: CSARILGTGNTEAFF.

This chain joins TRBV27 and TRBJ2-5, with TRBD2 as a possible D gene (6 bases). The germline gives CDR1 MNHEY, CDR2 SMNVEV (reference sequence). V shed 4 bases and J shed 1 base, with 10 bases lying between them. This CDR3 contains 14 residues. CDR3 bases: TGTGCCAGCAGTTCGCCTAGCGCCCAAGAGACCCAGTACTTC. This translates into CASSSPSAQETQYF.

This clonotype came up many times. The J gene is TRBJ2-6, the V gene TRBV30, with D perhaps TRBD1 (5 bases). This CDR3 has 14 residues. Germline V gene sequence: CDR1 GTSNPN, CDR2 SVGIG (reference sequence). The V end lost 7 bases, the J end lost 0 bases, and 10 bases lay between the germline ends. CDR3 residues: CAFDRSSGANVLTF. For the CDR3, the DNA is TGTGCCTTTGACAGAAGCTCTGGGGCCAACGTCCTGACTTTC.

This clonotype came up many times. The chain recombines TRBV28 with TRBJ2-7, with 14 bases lining up with TRBD2. Germline V gives CDR1 MDHEN, CDR2 SYDVKM. This CDR3 has 18 residues. The V segment lost 6 bases and the J segment 1 base; nucleotides outside the gene matches: 11. Here the CDR3 reads CASSPPGLAGVGSYEQYF. The CDR3 nucleotides read TGTGCCAGCAGCCCCCCGGGACTAGCGGGAGTTGGGTCCTACGAGCAGTACTTC.

The chain has TRBV4-1 and TRBJ2-7, with no clear D. Germline V gene data show CDR1 as MGHRA and CDR2 as YSYEKL. This CDR3 region has 12 residues. Trimming took 1 base from V and 5 from J, leaving 6 bases between them. CDR3 amino acids: CASSQGGDEQYF. Written as DNA, the CDR3 is TGCGCCAGCAGCCAAGGTGGGGACGAGCAGTACTTC.

This clonotype appeared many times. This chain links TRBV28 with TRBJ2-2, with 7 bases aligning to TRBD2. Trimming took 8 bases from V and 5 from J; bases not matched to a gene: 8. CDR3 length: 14 amino acids. The germline V gene encodes CDR1 MDHEN and CDR2 SYDVKM. The CDR3 loop is CASLRRESTGELFF. Here the CDR3 DNA reads TGTGCCAGCCTCAGGCGGGAGAGTACCGGGGAGCTGTTTTTT.

This clonotype was picked up many times. The chain recombines TRBV3-1 with TRBJ1-1; D call uncertain. Germline V CDR1 and CDR2: LGHDT, YNNKEL (reference sequence). The CDR3 consists of 13 residues. V lost 4 bases, J lost 3 bases, and 9 bases lay in between. Here the CDR3 DNA reads TGTGCCAGCAGCCCAAAAGGGTACACTGAAGCTTTCTTT. Its protein product is CASSPKGYTEAFF. The full variable domain, completed using reference TRBV3-1 and TRBJ1-1, is DTAVSQTPKYLVTQMGNDKSIKCEQNLGHDTMYWYKQDSKKFLKIMFSYNNKELIINETVPNRFSPKSPDKAHLNLHINSLELGDSAVYFCASSPKGYTEAFFGQGTRLTVV.

The chain couples TRBV2 to TRBJ2-7; TRBD1 aligns across 7 bases. Germline V gives CDR1 SNHLY, CDR2 FYNNEI. V shed 6 bases, J shed 5 bases, and the junction held 7 bases outside the gene matches. This CDR3 has 13 amino acids. The CDR3: CASRETGLHEQYF. The CDR3 DNA follows: TGTGCCAGCAGAGAGACAGGGCTCCACGAGCAGTACTTC.

This clonotype was seen more than once but under ten times. The chain employs TRBV30 and TRBJ2-5; a possible D gene is TRBD1 (5 bases). Germline V gene data show CDR1 as GTSNPN and CDR2 as SVGIG (reference sequence). The CDR3 spans 15 residues. V lost 2 bases to trimming and J lost 2 bases, with 15 bases between them. CDR3 coding DNA: TGTGCCTGGAGTCAGGGCTTTAAATTTCAAGAGACCCAGTACTTC. Translating it yields CAWSQGFKFQETQYF.

The rearrangement links TRBV4-1 to TRBJ1-2, with D perhaps TRBD1 (6 bases). The CDR3 consists of 15 residues. V dropped 0 bases and J dropped 7 bases, with 15 bases sitting between them. Germline lookup yields CDR1 MGHRA and CDR2 YSYEKL. CDR3 coding DNA: TGCGCCAGCAGCCAAGAACAGGGTTTCGTGGTTGGCTACACCTTC. Protein product: CASSQEQGFVVGYTF.

The chain employs TRBV6-9 and TRBJ2-5, with D perhaps TRBD2 (5 bases). Looked up from germline, CDR1 is MNHGY and CDR2 is SVAAGI. V lost 4 bases and J 4 bases, leaving 10 bases between the germline ends. This CDR3 comprises 13 residues. In DNA form, the CDR3 reads TGTGCCAGCAGTTCTTGGGCGGGAGAGACCCAGTACTTC. Translating it yields CASSSWAGETQYF.

The table lists this clonotype with many counts. This chain joins TRBV6-1 and TRBJ2-2; TRBD1 is a possible D gene (6 bases). CDR1 MNHNS and CDR2 SASEGT come from the germline V gene. V lost 7 bases to trimming and J lost 5 bases, with 14 bases between them. The CDR3 loop spans 14 amino acids. CDR3 in amino acids: CASILKGETGELFF. The CDR3 nucleotides are TGTGCCAGCATACTAAAGGGGGAAACCGGGGAGCTGTTTTTT.

V is TRBV28 and J is TRBJ1-2, with a possible D match to TRBD1 (5 bases). The CDR3 is 12 residues long. V lost 5 bases to trimming and J lost 6 bases, with 10 bases between them. CDR1 MDHEN and CDR2 SYDVKM come from the germline V gene. This chain's CDR3 is CASSLGLDGYTF. In nucleotides, the CDR3 is TGTGCCAGCAGTCTGGGACTAGATGGCTACACCTTC.